This T cell receptor (beta chain) comes out of a study of T cell changes during pregnancy in multiple sclerosis. The CDR3 extends over 16 amino acids. V lost 6 bases and J lost 4, with 19 bases in between. Germline lookup yields CDR1 MNHNY and CDR2 SVGAGI (reference sequence). Sequencing was performed with immunoSEQ multiplex PCR; in TCRdb, only in-frame clones are kept and a portion is missing. Counted here are tens of thousands of clones, around 92% occurring once; the ten biggest clones make up 0.8% to 1%. This clone was seen once. This specimen was peripheral blood, taken after pregnancy. The TCR sequence derives from a female donor with multiple sclerosis, enrolled in a pregnancy study. V and J are TRBV6-6 and TRBJ1-3; D is undetermined. CDR3 in DNA: TGTGCCAGCAGAACGGGTGGCCTTGCGCTGGGAAACACCATATATTTT. Translating gives CASRTGGLALGNTIYF.